This entry lists 10 T cell receptor beta chains sequenced from one sample in a study of shared clonotypes between healthy human individuals. Sequencing was performed with immunoSEQ multiplex PCR; in TCRdb, only in-frame clones are kept and a portion is missing. This sample has 2 million to 3 million clones, with around nine tenths found just once. The sample was naive CD4+ T cells sorted from blood. Subset: CD45RA+ positively selected. The receptors were sampled from a man between 18 and 35 years old in good health.

J is TRBJ2-1 and V is TRBV6-1, with a possible D match to TRBD2 (6 bases). The V end lost 0 bases, the J end lost 13 bases, and 10 bases lay between the germline ends. The CDR3 has 12 amino acids. Germline CDR1 and CDR2: MNHNS and SASEGT. The CDR3 is CASSEAGTGQFF. The CDR3 DNA reads TGTGCCAGCAGTGAAGCGGGGACTGGCCAGTTCTTC.

The gene calls are TRBV5-5 and TRBJ2-3; 9 bases align to TRBD2. Per the germline V gene, CDR1 is SGHKS and CDR2 is YYEKEE (reference sequence). CDR3 length equals 15 residues. The junction had 2 bases not matched to a gene; V was cut back by 1 base and J by 2 bases. CDR3 in amino acids: CASSLSSGATDTQYF. CDR3 bases: TGTGCCAGCAGCTTGTCTAGCGGGGCCACAGATACGCAGTATTTT.

J is TRBJ1-2 and V is TRBV7-2; a possible D gene is TRBD1 (6 bases). Trimming pared 4 bases from V and 1 base from J, leaving 10 bases between. The CDR3 has 14 amino acids. Per germline, CDR1 SGHTA and CDR2 FQGNSA. For the CDR3, the DNA is TGTGCCAGCAGCTCCGCAGGGGTTAACTATGGCTACACCTTC. Its protein product is CASSSAGVNYGYTF.

About this clone itself: Different DNA sequences within this sample yield the same CDR3. This chain connects TRBV7-9 to TRBJ1-5, with 7 positions matching TRBD1. The CDR3 has 14 amino acids. In germline, CDR1 is SEHNR, CDR2 FQNEAQ (reference sequence). J lost 2 bases, V lost 5 bases, and 3 bases had no gene match. Written as DNA, the CDR3 is TGTGCCAGCAGCCTAGGACAGGGCAATCAGCCCCAGCATTTT. Protein product: CASSLGQGNQPQHF.

The chain has TRBV18 and TRBJ1-1; no reliable D call. CDR1 is KGHSH, CDR2 LQKENI, per germline. V was clipped by 6 bases and J by 6 bases, with 20 bases between them. The CDR3 is made up of 15 amino acids. The CDR3 nucleotides read TGTGCCAGCTCCACAACAAACCTCCCCGCCGCTGAAGCTTTCTTT. It specifies CASSTTNLPAAEAFF. Full variable domain (outside the CDR3, taken from reference TRBV18 and TRBJ1-1): NAGVMQNPRHLVRRRGQEARLRCSPMKGHSHVYWYRQLPEEGLKFMVYLQKENIIDESGMPKERFSAEFPKEGPSILRIQQVVRGDSAAYFCASSTTNLPAAEAFFGQGTRLTVV.

The V and J genes are TRBV19 and TRBJ2-3; D assignment may be TRBD1 or TRBD2 (5 bases each). CDR1 and CDR2 from the germline V gene are LNHDA and SQIVND (reference sequence). This CDR3 has 14 residues. Between the trimmed V and J ends, which lost 5 bases and 0 bases, there was a span of 9 bases. The CDR3 region has the DNA TGTGCCAGTAGTTACGGGGCGAGCACAGATACGCAGTATTTT. Residues: CASSYGASTDTQYF.

This sequence joins TRBV21-1 and TRBJ2-7; TRBD1, as called in the table, went unchecked against the DNA. TRBV21-1 is a known pseudogene. This CDR3 comprises 15 residues. Here the CDR3 DNA reads TGTGCCAGCAGCAAAGGGAACAGGGGGCCATACGAGCAGTACTTC. Residues: CASSKGNRGPYEQYF.

This clone was detected only once. This chain joins TRBV5-1 and TRBJ2-1; D gene ambiguous. Per germline, CDR1 SGHRS and CDR2 YFSETQ. The V and J ends lost 4 bases and 0 bases respectively, with 11 bases between them. The CDR3 extends over 15 amino acids. This chain's CDR3 is CASSPTSSSYNEQFF. CDR3 coding DNA: TGCGCCAGCAGCCCGACATCCAGCTCCTACAATGAGCAGTTCTTC.

CDR3 amino acids: CASSVDVDHSPLHF. CDR3 bases: TGTGCCAGCAGCGTAGATGTAGATCATTCACCCCTCCACTTT. This chain connects TRBV9 to TRBJ1-6, with D unclear. CDR3 length: 14 residues. The germline V gene encodes CDR1 SGDLS and CDR2 YYNGEE. The V end lost 0 bases, the J end lost 8 bases, and 9 bases lay between the germline ends.

The V gene is TRBV4-1, the J gene TRBJ2-7, with D unresolved. The CDR3 has 13 amino acids. V lost 0 bases to trimming and J lost 3 bases, with 6 bases between them. CDR1 and CDR2 (germline): MGHRA, YSYEKL. DNA for the CDR3: TGCGCCAGCAGCCAAGAGGCCTACTACGAGCAGTACTTC. Residues: CASSQEAYYEQYF.